These 6 T cell receptor beta chains share one sample of origin, sequenced in a study of cytomegalovirus exposure and HLA in healthy donors. Vbeta (60) and Jbeta (13) primers were used in the PCR. Sequenced by immunoSEQ multiplex PCR; TCRdb stores in-frame clones only, minus some. This table holds about 110,000 clones, roughly 15% found once. Sequencing used PBMCs. These receptors came from a woman younger than 30 in good health and CMV-seronegative.

This clone was seen a handful of times. Written as DNA, the CDR3 is TGTGCCAGCACTGGATCGCGAGGCTATGGCTACACCTTC. This gives the protein CASTGSRGYGYTF. V is TRBV2 and J is TRBJ1-2; unclear D gene. The V end lost 7 bases, the J end lost 4 bases, and 13 bases lay between the germline ends. Germline CDR1 is SNHLY and CDR2 is FYNNEI. The CDR3 spans 13 residues.

This clone turned up a few times. This chain uses TRBV6-5 with TRBJ1-6; D unresolved. Between the trimmed V and J ends, which lost 5 bases and 6 bases, there was a span of 8 bases. CDR1 is MNHEY, CDR2 SVGAGI, per germline. This CDR3 is built from 13 residues. The CDR3 here is CASSPVFNSPLHF. In nucleotides, the CDR3 is TGTGCCAGCAGTCCGGTGTTTAATTCACCCCTCCACTTT.

This clone has only a few counts. J is TRBJ1-1 and V is TRBV6-1; no clear D gene. The CDR3 totals 13 residues. The germline V gene encodes CDR1 MNHNS and CDR2 SASEGT. Deletions cut 1 base from V and 3 bases from J, with 6 bases between. The CDR3 is CASSEDIHTEAFF. The CDR3 bases are TGTGCCAGCAGTGAAGATATTCACACTGAAGCTTTCTTT.

This rearrangement joins TRBV6-5 to TRBJ2-5; D gene uncertain. From germline, CDR1 is MNHEY and CDR2 SVGAGI. This CDR3 spans 13 amino acids. V lost 0 bases, J lost 1 base, and 3 bases lay in between. The CDR3 DNA reads as TGTGCCAGCAGTTACTCCGGCCAAGAGACCCAGTACTTC. Its translation is CASSYSGQETQYF.

This clone was recorded many times. The rearrangement links TRBV27 to TRBJ2-7, with D perhaps matching TRBD2 (6 bases). The germline CDR1 and CDR2 sequences are MNHEY and SMNVEV (reference sequence). The CDR3 is 14 amino acids. Trimming left V 3 bases short and J 6 bases short, with 15 bases between. The CDR3 region is CASSFGGWVGEQYF. The CDR3 DNA reads as TGTGCCAGCAGTTTCGGGGGTTGGGTTGGCGAGCAGTACTTC.

The V gene is TRBV30, the J gene TRBJ2-1; D is possibly TRBD2 (6 bases). Trimming took off 0 bases at V and 6 bases at J, with 12 bases between the two ends. The CDR3 contains 14 residues. Germline V gives CDR1 GTSNPN, CDR2 SVGIG (reference sequence). As DNA, the CDR3 is TGTGCCTGGAGTGTAAAGATAGCGGCCAATGAGCAGTTCTTC. It translates to CAWSVKIAANEQFF.